This entry lists 9 T cell receptor beta chains sequenced from one sample in a study of shared clonotypes between healthy human individuals. Naive CD8 cells, CD45RO-negative and positively selected for CCR7, excluded terminally differentiated effector memory CD45RA+ cells. The table came from immunoSEQ multiplex PCR; TCRdb's copy has only in-frame clones and leaves some out. This sample yields about 2 million clones, of which about 95% are seen a single time; 1% to 1.5% belongs to the top ten. Sequencing was done on a sample of naive CD8+ T cells sorted from blood. The receptors were gathered from a man between 18 and 29 years old in good health.

This clone was seen a handful of times. The gene calls are TRBV9 and TRBJ1-1; D is ambiguous. The CDR3 loop spans 13 amino acids. V lost 0 bases and J lost 1, with 4 bases in between. Germline-derived CDR1 and CDR2 are SGDLS and YYNGEE. The CDR3 DNA follows: TGTGCCAGCAGCGTAGCACAGAACACTGAAGCTTTCTTT. It is translated as CASSVAQNTEAFF.

The chain has TRBV9 and TRBJ2-7; D is possibly TRBD2 (6 bases). Trimming cost V 3 bases and J 1 base, with 8 bases left between them. Germline V gene lookup returns CDR1 SGDLS and CDR2 YYNGEE. The CDR3 consists of 13 residues. The CDR3 reads CASSEEGSYEQYF. The CDR3 DNA follows: TGTGCCAGCAGCGAGGAGGGGTCCTACGAGCAGTACTTC.

This clone appeared once. This chain joins TRBV7-9 and TRBJ1-1; 9 bases map to TRBD1. This CDR3 has 15 residues. Looked up from germline, CDR1 is SEHNR and CDR2 is FQNEAQ (reference sequence). The ends lost 6 bases at V and 3 bases at J; junction bases unmatched: 8. CDR3 residues: CASRLTDRGYTEAFF. As DNA, the CDR3 is TGTGCCAGCAGATTAACCGACAGGGGGTACACTGAAGCTTTCTTT.

This clone was observed a handful of times. This chain links TRBV7-9 with TRBJ1-2, with D perhaps TRBD1 (5 bases). This CDR3 has 16 residues. V lost 1 base, J lost 3 bases, and 15 bases lay in between. The germline CDR1 and CDR2 sequences are SEHNR and FQNEAQ (reference sequence). The CDR3 loop reads CASSLGGNAQYYGYTF. DNA for the CDR3: TGTGCCAGCAGCTTAGGGGGGAACGCACAATACTATGGCTACACCTTC.

This chain joins TRBV9 and TRBJ1-1; possibly TRBD1 for D (5 bases). This CDR3 spans 13 amino acids. Germline assignment: CDR1 SGDLS and CDR2 YYNGEE. Trimming took 4 bases from V and 6 from J, leaving 13 bases between them. CDR3 sequence: CASSTHTGSEAFF. Written as DNA, the CDR3 is TGTGCCAGCAGCACCCATACAGGATCTGAAGCTTTCTTT.

The genes are TRBV10-1 and TRBJ2-5; D is perhaps TRBD2 (6 bases). V shed 3 bases and J shed 5 bases, with 13 bases lying between them. The CDR3 runs 14 residues. Germline lookup yields CDR1 WNHNN and CDR2 SYGVQD (reference sequence). CDR3 sequence (DNA): TGCGCCAGCAGTGAAGAGACCGGAGGGGAGACCCAGTACTTC. It specifies CASSEETGGETQYF.

The rearrangement uses TRBV19 and TRBJ2-1; possible D gene TRBD2, 6 bases. Trimming shortened V by 1 base and J by 0 bases, and 7 bases separated the two germline ends. This CDR3 is 15 amino acids long. CDR1 and CDR2 (germline): LNHDA, SQIVND (reference sequence). CDR3 loop: CASSIVDYSYNEQFF. The CDR3, as DNA: TGTGCCAGTAGTATAGTGGACTACTCCTACAATGAGCAGTTCTTC.

V gene TRBV6-5 combines with J gene TRBJ2-7; D might be TRBD2 (6 bases). Germline assignment: CDR1 MNHEY and CDR2 SVGAGI. The ends were cut back, 8 bases at V and 3 bases at J, with 17 bases in the middle. The CDR3 runs 14 residues. The CDR3 here is CASGVSGSYYEQYF. CDR3 sequence (DNA): TGTGCCAGCGGGGTAAGCGGGTCCTACTACGAGCAGTACTTC.

This rearrangement joins TRBV28 to TRBJ1-2, with 8 nucleotides matching TRBD1. J lost 5 bases, V lost 5 bases, and 7 bases had no gene match. This CDR3 region has 14 residues. Germline CDR1 is MDHEN and CDR2 is SYDVKM. CDR3: CASSRPGQAYGYTF. The CDR3, as DNA: TGTGCCAGCAGTCGCCCGGGACAGGCTTATGGCTACACCTTC.